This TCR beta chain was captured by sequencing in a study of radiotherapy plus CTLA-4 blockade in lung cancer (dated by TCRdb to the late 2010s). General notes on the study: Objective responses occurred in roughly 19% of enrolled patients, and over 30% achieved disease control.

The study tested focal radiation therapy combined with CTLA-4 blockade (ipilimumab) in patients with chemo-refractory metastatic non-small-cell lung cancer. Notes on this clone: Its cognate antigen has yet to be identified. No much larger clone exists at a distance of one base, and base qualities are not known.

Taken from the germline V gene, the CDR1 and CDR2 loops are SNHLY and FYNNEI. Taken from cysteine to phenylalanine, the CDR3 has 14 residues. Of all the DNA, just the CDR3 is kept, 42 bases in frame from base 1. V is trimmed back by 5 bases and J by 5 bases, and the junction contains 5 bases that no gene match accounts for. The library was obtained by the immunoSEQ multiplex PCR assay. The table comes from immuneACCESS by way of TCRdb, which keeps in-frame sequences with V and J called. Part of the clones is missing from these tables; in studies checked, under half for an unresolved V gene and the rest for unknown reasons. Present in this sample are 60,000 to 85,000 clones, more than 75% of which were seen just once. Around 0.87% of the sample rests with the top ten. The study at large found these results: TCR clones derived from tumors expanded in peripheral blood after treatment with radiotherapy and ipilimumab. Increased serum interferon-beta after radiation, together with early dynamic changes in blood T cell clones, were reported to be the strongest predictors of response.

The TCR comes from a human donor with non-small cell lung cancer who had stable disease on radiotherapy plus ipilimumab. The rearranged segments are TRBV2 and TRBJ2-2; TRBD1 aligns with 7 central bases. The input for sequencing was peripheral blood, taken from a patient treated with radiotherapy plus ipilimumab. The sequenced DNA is TGTGCCAGCAGTCTCTCAGGGGGAACCGGGGAGCTGTTTTTT. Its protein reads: CASSLSGGTGELFF.